This T cell receptor (beta chain) is from a study of cytomegalovirus exposure and HLA in healthy donors. General observations from the study: A missense variant in DCLRE1C was later tied to TCR beta V- and J-gene trimming. Sequencing likely generated an artifact that appeared as a cluster of highly shared sequence variants. Accurate prediction of most subjects' HLA-A and HLA-B alleles from TCR beta sequences was reported. Later analysis showed most CMV-associated TCR beta chains appearing HLA-restricted.

Points on this clone: Antigen unknown.

PCR employed 60 Vbeta and 13 Jbeta primers. Sequenced by immunoSEQ multiplex PCR; TCRdb stores in-frame clones only, minus some. The data hold approximately 180,000 clones, with about 69% observed a single time. Unmatched junction bases numbered 5, after V lost 2 bases and J lost 2 bases. This CDR3 has 15 residues. Germline CDR1 and CDR2: MGHRA and YSYEKL. This receptor was identified in a male donor in good health and CMV-seronegative. This sequence joins TRBV4-1 and TRBJ1-2; 7 bases agree with TRBD1. Sequencing input: PBMCs. The DNA of the CDR3 is TGCGCCAGCAGCCAACCGGGACAGCAAAACTATGGCTACACCTTC. Its translation is CASSQPGQQNYGYTF.